Below are 22 T cell receptor beta chains sequenced from a single sample in a study of T cells after yellow fever vaccination. TCRdb reanalysed the 5' RACE reads using MiXCR and keeps one entry per CDR3 protein. Of tens of thousands of distinct CDR3 sequences in the sample, 5% to 7% were seen once. The specimen was PBMCs, either bulk or a sorted T-cell subset (CD4+, CD8+, memory, or dextramer-sorted; not recorded which), collected 15 days after the yellow fever booster vaccination. These receptors came from a man aged 30 to 45 who received the YFV17D yellow fever vaccine.

This clonotype was observed many times. The chain has TRBV18 and TRBJ1-1, with D perhaps matching TRBD1 (5 bases). The V gene's germline CDR1 is KGHSH and CDR2 LQKENI. CDR3 length equals 13 residues. Trimming took off 5 bases at V and 4 bases at J, with 11 bases between the two ends. The CDR3 protein is CASSNGGSTEAFF. The CDR3 DNA is TGTGCCAGCTCAAACGGGGGGAGCACTGAAGCTTTCTTT.

This clonotype has a count of ten or more. The chain is built from TRBV4-3 and TRBJ1-1; D gene uncertain. The V end lost 5 bases, the J end lost 1 base, and 8 bases lay between the germline ends. The CDR3 is made up of 13 amino acids. Germline V lookup: CDR1 LGHNA, CDR2 YSLEER. The DNA for the CDR3 is TGCGCCAGCAGCAGTCAGAGGAACACTGAAGCTTTCTTT. Amino acids: CASSSQRNTEAFF.

This clonotype was seen many times. The V call is TRBV20-1, the J call TRBJ1-5, with 9 bases lining up with TRBD1. This CDR3 has 14 residues. Germline loops: CDR1 DFQATT, CDR2 SNEGSKA (reference sequence). V was clipped by 6 bases and J by 6 bases; unmatched bases: 9. The CDR3, as DNA: TGCAGTGCCCTGACAGGGGGTGGGAGTCAGCCCCAGCATTTT. Amino acids: CSALTGGGSQPQHF.

There are many counts of this clonotype. The chain recombines TRBV5-1 with TRBJ2-6; 9 bases align to TRBD2. The length of the CDR3 is 18 residues. Per the germline V gene, CDR1 is SGHRS and CDR2 is YFSETQ. J gave up 0 bases and V 0 bases, and 4 bases lay outside the gene matches. The CDR3: CASSLGLAGRSGANVLTF. Here the CDR3 DNA reads TGCGCCAGCAGCTTGGGGCTAGCGGGACGCTCTGGGGCCAACGTCCTGACTTTC.

This clonotype was recorded many times. The rearrangement joins TRBV4-3 to TRBJ2-1, with 11 bases lining up with TRBD2. Germline V gene lookup returns CDR1 LGHNA and CDR2 YSLEER. After removal of 4 bases from V and 1 base from J, the junction contained 6 bases not matched to a gene. This CDR3 spans 17 amino acids. The CDR3 loop reads CASSRASGRKSYNEQFF. CDR3 nucleotide sequence: TGCGCCAGCAGCCGTGCTAGCGGGAGGAAGTCCTACAATGAGCAGTTCTTC.

The rearrangement joins TRBV7-3 to TRBJ2-7; D could derive from TRBD1 or TRBD2 (6 bases each). Trimming stripped 2 bases from V and 4 bases from J, with 12 bases between. The germline V gene encodes CDR1 SGHTA and CDR2 FQGTGA. The CDR3 consists of 14 residues. Here the CDR3 reads CASSLSGARYEQYF. The CDR3 nucleotides are TGTGCCAGCAGCTTATCGGGGGCGCGTTACGAGCAGTACTTC.

The table lists this clonotype with many counts. V usage is TRBV4-3 and J usage is TRBJ1-1; D may be TRBD1 (6 bases). V dropped 4 bases and J dropped 6 bases, with 18 bases sitting between them. The germline CDR1 and CDR2 sequences are LGHNA and YSLEER. The CDR3 sequence is 15 residues long. Here the CDR3 reads CASSRTTGNVAEAFF. Written as DNA, the CDR3 is TGCGCCAGCAGCCGCACGACAGGTAACGTCGCTGAAGCTTTCTTT.

As for this clonotype: A read error is possible here, since a much larger clone lies one base away. This chain connects TRBV19 to TRBJ1-5; 10 nucleotides match TRBD1. After removal of 8 bases from V and 7 bases from J, the junction contained 11 bases not matched to a gene. Looked up from germline, CDR1 is LNHDA and CDR2 is SQIVND (reference sequence). CDR3 length equals 15 residues. For the CDR3, the DNA is TGTGCCAGTCAGGGTACGGACAGGGGGAAGCAGCCCCAGCATTTT. It is translated as CASQGTDRGKQPQHF.

A remark on this clonotype: This may come from a read error, since a much larger clone is one base off. This sequence joins TRBV11-2 and TRBJ1-2, with unresolved D. The length of the CDR3 is 13 residues. CDR1 and CDR2 from the germline V gene are SGHAT and FQNNGV. V was trimmed by 0 bases and J by 6 bases, leaving 8 bases between them. The CDR3 spells CASSLEARNGYTF. Here the CDR3 DNA reads TGTGCCAGCAGCTTAGAAGCGCGGAATGGCTACACCTTC. The complete variable domain, with remaining parts taken from reference TRBV11-2 and TRBJ1-2, reads EAGVAQSPRYKIIEKRQSVAFWCNPISGHATLYWYQQILGQGPKLLIQFQNNGVVDDSQLPKDRFSAERLKGVDSTLKIQPAKLEDSAVYLCASSLEARNGYTFGSGTRLTVV.

This clonotype was detected ten times or more. V gene TRBV20-1 combines with J gene TRBJ2-5, with a tentative D call TRBD2 (7 bases). Deletions cut 6 bases from V and 2 bases from J, with 19 bases between. This CDR3 is 15 amino acids long. Germline V gene data show CDR1 as DFQATT and CDR2 as SNEGSKA (reference sequence). The CDR3 DNA sequence: TGCAGTGCAACCTTGGGGGGGCTCCTTCAAGAGACCCAGTACTTC. Its protein product is CSATLGGLLQETQYF.

This clonotype was counted many times. The chain uses TRBV7-9 and TRBJ1-2; TRBD1 agrees at 9 bases. CDR1 and CDR2 from the germline V gene are SEHNR and FQNEAQ (reference sequence). V gave up 5 bases and J gave up 5 bases; unmatched junction bases: 6. This CDR3 has 14 residues. The CDR3 DNA follows: TGTGCCAGCAGCGGCACAGGGGGCTTGTATGGCTACACCTTC. Translation gives CASSGTGGLYGYTF.

This clonotype was counted at least ten times. The chain recombines TRBV20-1 with TRBJ2-7; D is ambiguous. This CDR3 has 14 residues. Germline V gives CDR1 DFQATT, CDR2 SNEGSKA (reference sequence). V lost 3 bases, J lost 2 bases, and 14 bases lay in between. CDR3 loop: CSASEDGRTYEQYF. The CDR3 DNA follows: TGCAGTGCTAGTGAAGACGGACGAACCTACGAGCAGTACTTC.

This clonotype is classed as medium-sized. The gene calls are TRBV6-5 and TRBJ2-7; the match to TRBD1 covers 10 bases. The CDR3 is made up of 15 amino acids. V was clipped by 2 bases and J by 4 bases; unmatched bases: 5. The germline V gene has CDR1 MNHEY and CDR2 SVGAGI. In DNA form, the CDR3 reads TGTGCCAGCAGTTACCGGGACAGGGGCTATTACGAGCAGTACTTC. Translation gives CASSYRDRGYYEQYF.

This clonotype has at least ten counts. The chain couples TRBV7-9 to TRBJ2-7, with D uncertain. The V end lost 3 bases, the J end lost 2 bases, and 11 bases lay between the germline ends. The CDR3 extends over 14 amino acids. Germline loops: CDR1 SEHNR, CDR2 FQNEAQ (reference sequence). The CDR3 protein is CASSLSTNTYEQYF. In DNA form, the CDR3 reads TGTGCCAGCAGCTTGTCGACGAATACCTACGAGCAGTACTTC.

Ten or more counts support this clonotype. The chain joins TRBV10-3 to TRBJ2-7, with D possibly being TRBD2 (6 bases). The germline V gene has CDR1 ENHRY and CDR2 SYGVKD. CDR3 size: 15 residues. V lost 0 bases, J lost 4 bases, and 13 bases lay in between. CDR3 in DNA: TGTGCCATCAGTGAGTCACGGACTACCCCATACGAGCAGTACTTC. Translated: CAISESRTTPYEQYF.

This clonotype has more than one count but fewer than ten. The chain combines TRBV20-1 with TRBJ2-3; D unresolved. Trimming left V 6 bases short and J 2 bases short, with 12 bases between. The CDR3 sequence is 13 residues long. Germline CDR1 and CDR2: DFQATT and SNEGSKA (reference sequence). CDR3 nucleotide sequence: TGCAGTGCCAGGATTGGCAACACAGATACGCAGTATTTT. Protein product: CSARIGNTDTQYF.

This clonotype has at least ten counts. The rearrangement joins TRBV5-1 to TRBJ2-4; tentatively, D is TRBD1 (5 bases). The CDR3 has 16 amino acids. The V gene lost 0 bases and the J gene lost 0 bases, with 10 bases spanning the gap. Germline V CDR1 and CDR2: SGHRS, YFSETQ. CDR3 sequence reads: CASSLDPQGAKNIQYF. CDR3 bases: TGCGCCAGCAGCTTGGACCCGCAGGGAGCCAAAAACATTCAGTACTTC.

This clonotype was recorded at least ten times. The chain recombines TRBV10-3 with TRBJ1-1, with 7 nucleotides matching TRBD1. V shed 3 bases, J shed 8 bases, and the junction held 3 bases outside the gene matches. The CDR3 has 12 residues. Per germline, CDR1 ENHRY and CDR2 SYGVKD. The CDR3 nucleotides read TGTGCCATCAGTGATAGGGACAGAGAAGCTTTCTTT. As protein: CAISDRDREAFF.

This clonotype ranks as medium-sized (0.01 to 0.1%). The chain is built from TRBV7-8 and TRBJ2-1, with 10 bases matching TRBD2. V trimming: 6 bases; J trimming: 8 bases; junction bases outside the gene matches: 13. The CDR3 is 16 residues long. Germline lookup yields CDR1 SGHVS and CDR2 FQNEAQ. The CDR3 DNA reads as TGTGCCAGCAGACCAGGGCGGGCTAGCGGGAGCGATGAGCAGTTCTTC. It specifies CASRPGRASGSDEQFF.

This clonotype was seen at least ten times. The chain combines TRBV12-3 or TRBV12-4 with TRBJ2-2; TRBD1 matches at 9 bases. The CDR3 is made up of 17 amino acids. V was clipped by 2 bases and J by 0 bases; unmatched bases: 4. The CDR3 reads CASSLSGQGSNTGELFF. The DNA for the CDR3 is TGTGCCAGCAGTTTATCGGGACAGGGCTCGAACACCGGGGAGCTGTTTTTT.

This clonotype was observed many times. J is TRBJ1-6 and V is TRBV2; 9 positions agree with TRBD1. Germline V gene lookup returns CDR1 SNHLY and CDR2 FYNNEI. J gave up 7 bases and V 5 bases, and 3 bases lay outside the gene matches. The CDR3 contains 14 residues. CDR3 in amino acids: CASSNDRGNSPLHF. CDR3 nucleotides: TGTGCCAGCAGTAATGACAGGGGGAATTCACCCCTCCACTTT.

This clonotype was found many times. This chain joins TRBV6-5 and TRBJ2-2, with D perhaps matching TRBD1 (6 bases). CDR1 is MNHEY, CDR2 SVGAGI, per germline. Trimming stripped 2 bases from V and 1 base from J, with 11 bases between. This CDR3 contains 16 residues. CDR3 amino acids: CASSYARTVNTGELFF. The CDR3 coding sequence is TGTGCCAGCAGTTACGCCAGGACAGTGAACACCGGGGAGCTGTTTTTT.